The 7 T cell receptor beta chains given below trace back to one sample, sequenced in a study of cytomegalovirus exposure and HLA in healthy donors. Both 60 Vbeta primers and 13 Jbeta primers went into the PCR. The repertoire was sequenced with immunoSEQ multiplex PCR; TCRdb's copy has only in-frame clones and lacks some. The table lists 45,000 to 60,000 clones, 65% to 85% of them singletons. Sequencing used PBMCs. These receptors were collected from a man between 18 and 35 years old in good health and CMV-seronegative.

This clone has more than one count but fewer than ten. The V call is TRBV6-1, the J call TRBJ2-1, with 7 bases aligning to TRBD1. CDR1 is MNHNS, CDR2 SASEGT, per germline. This CDR3 has 15 amino acids. Trimming cost V 3 bases and J 6 bases; bases outside gene matches: 8. The CDR3, as DNA: TGTGCCAGCAGTGACACCGACAGGGTCTCCAATGAGCAGTTCTTC. This translates into CASSDTDRVSNEQFF.

The CDR3 coding sequence is TGTGCCAGCAGCGGGACTAGCGGGATCACAGATACGCAGTATTTT. Translating gives CASSGTSGITDTQYF. This chain joins TRBV7-9 and TRBJ2-3, with 13 bases fitting TRBD2. Germline V gives CDR1 SEHNR, CDR2 FQNEAQ (reference sequence). Trimming removed 5 bases from V and 2 bases from J; junction bases left unmatched: 1. CDR3 length: 15 amino acids.

The genes are TRBV6-4 and TRBJ2-1; D might be TRBD1 (6 bases). CDR1 MRHNA and CDR2 SNTAGT come from the germline V gene. The CDR3 totals 20 residues. V dropped 3 bases and J dropped 5 bases, with 29 bases sitting between them. The CDR3 sequence is CASSERSDRLLYTDDNEQFF. The CDR3, as DNA: TGTGCCAGCAGTGAAAGGTCAGACAGGCTACTCTACACCGACGACAATGAGCAGTTCTTC.

The chain joins TRBV5-1 to TRBJ2-7; D remains ambiguous. Trimming cost V 1 base and J 0 bases, with 5 bases left between them. This CDR3 comprises 13 residues. From germline, CDR1 is SGHRS and CDR2 YFSETQ. The CDR3 loop is CASSLSVSYEQYF. The CDR3 bases are TGCGCCAGCAGCTTGTCAGTCTCCTACGAGCAGTACTTC. The whole variable domain, remainder taken from reference TRBV5-1 and TRBJ2-7, is KAGVTQTPRYLIKTRGQQVTLSCSPISGHRSVSWYQQTPGQGLQFLFEYFSETQRNKGNFPGRFSGRQFSNSRSEMNVSTLELGDSALYLCASSLSVSYEQYFGPGTRLTVT.

This clone was seen only once. This chain links TRBV28 with TRBJ1-2; 7 bases agree with TRBD1. Germline CDR1 MDHEN, CDR2 SYDVKM. CDR3 length: 17 residues. The V and J ends lost 6 bases and 8 bases, in that order; junction bases with no gene match: 21. CDR3 in DNA: TGTGCCAGCAGCCTGGACAGGATGTGGTGGGATGCGGGGGGCTACACCTTC. This gives the protein CASSLDRMWWDAGGYTF.

The chain employs TRBV10-3 and TRBJ1-4, with D possibly matching TRBD1 (5 bases). The V end lost 4 bases, the J end lost 3 bases, and 12 bases lay between the germline ends. This CDR3 is 15 amino acids long. Germline assignment: CDR1 ENHRY and CDR2 SYGVKD. The CDR3: CAISAGGGANEKLFF. DNA of the CDR3: TGTGCCATCAGTGCGGGCGGGGGAGCTAATGAAAAACTGTTTTTT.

This sequence joins TRBV4-3 and TRBJ2-2, with 8 bases that match TRBD1. Germline V lookup: CDR1 LGHNA, CDR2 YSLEER. V lost 0 bases, J lost 3 bases, and 9 bases stayed unmatched. CDR3 length: 18 residues. CDR3 coding DNA: TGCGCCAGCAGCCAAGATAGTTTACGGGACAGGTACACCGGGGAGCTGTTTTTT. This gives the protein CASSQDSLRDRYTGELFF.